A selection of T cell receptor beta chains follows, all from one sample in a study of OX40 agonist ivuxolimab in advanced cancers. Using immunoSEQ multiplex PCR, the repertoire was profiled, and TCRdb retains in-frame clones only, with some absent. The sample yields 90,000 or so clones, roughly nine tenths seen once. The sequenced sample was CD4+ or CD8+ T cells sorted from blood, obtained in a trial of the OX40 agonist ivuxolimab. These receptors all stem from an adult with an advanced solid tumor such as melanoma, head and neck, liver or kidney cancer. Each CDR3 is given with its conserved first and last residue.

length: 10; J: TRBJ2-1; V: TRBV6-7; CDR3: CASRRHEQFF
length: 17; J: TRBJ2-4; V: TRBV2; CDR3: CASSGSRGGDGKNIQYF
length: 15; J: TRBJ2-3; V: TRBV27; CDR3: CASSTRRGGTDTQYF
length: 11; J: TRBJ2-5; V: TRBV2; CDR3: CASTSKGTQYF
length: 15; J: TRBJ1-4; V: TRBV7-9; CDR3: CASSRGASTNEKLFF
length: 15; J: TRBJ2-1; V: TRBV6-5; CDR3: CASSYRFTLAGEQFF
length: 11; J: TRBJ1-1; V: TRBV20-1; CDR3: CTIRGDTEAFF
length: 15; J: TRBJ2-1; V: TRBV10-1; CDR3: CASSEGPSGSNEQFF
length: 16; J: TRBJ2-7; V: TRBV21-1; CDR3: CASSNDKELAGTEQYF
length: 14; J: TRBJ2-7; V: TRBV6-1; CDR3: CASRIQTGNYEQYF
length: 14; J: TRBJ2-7; V: TRBV6-5; CDR3: CASSPHTERYEQYF
length: 14; J: TRBJ2-7; V: TRBV6-6; CDR3: CASSRPVLPYEQYF
length: 14; J: TRBJ2-2; V: TRBV2; CDR3: CASSRTYNTGELFF
length: 15; J: TRBJ2-2; V: TRBV19; CDR3: CASRVGQGVPGELFF
length: 17; J: TRBJ2-1; V: TRBV4-3; CDR3: CASSQGRAGNHYNEQFF
length: 14; J: TRBJ2-5; V: TRBV19; CDR3: CASSKQGDRETQYF
length: 13; J: TRBJ1-1; V: TRBV5-1; CDR3: CASSITGDVGAFF
length: 15; J: TRBJ2-7; V: TRBV9; CDR3: CASSAGDSGRYEQYF
length: 13; J: TRBJ2-7; V: TRBV11-2; CDR3: CASSQDPVYEQYF
length: 14; J: TRBJ2-1; V: TRBV10-1; CDR3: CASSEERGHNEQFF
length: 17; J: TRBJ2-5; V: TRBV4-1; CDR3: CASSQDGGYDGGETQYF
length: 12; J: TRBJ2-3; V: TRBV6-5; CDR3: CASRAGGDTQYF
length: 15; J: TRBJ2-1; V: TRBV6-1; CDR3: CASRPSGSAYNEQFF
length: 15; J: TRBJ2-3; V: TRBV7-2; CDR3: CASSAFPRGTDTQYF
length: 14; J: TRBJ2-7; V: TRBV18; CDR3: CASRVGSTSYEQYF
length: 15; J: TRBJ1-4; V: TRBV15; CDR3: CATSRERGLGEKLFF
length: 12; J: TRBJ2-7; V: TRBV30; CDR3: CACTRPGPEQYF
length: 13; J: TRBJ2-5; V: TRBV9; CDR3: CASSVTGMETQYF
length: 15; J: TRBJ2-3; V: TRBV30; CDR3: CAWSVGAGGADTQYF
length: 14; J: TRBJ1-4; V: TRBV4-1; CDR3: CASSEQGSNEKLFF
length: 14; J: TRBJ2-3; V: TRBV2; CDR3: CASSGLGGPDTQYF